Following are 15 T cell receptor beta chains from one sample sequenced in a study of T cells in Graves' hyperthyroidism and ophthalmopathy. Researchers amplified the TCR beta CDR3 regions from RNA transcripts. A set of HTBI primers served as the primers for a first-round RT-PCR of the TCR CDR3. TCRdb recomputed calls from the multiplex PCR reads with MiXCR, one row per CDR3 protein. Of a few hundred thousand distinct CDR3 sequences in the sample, over 15% were seen once. The sample comprised blood. The receptors stem from a woman aged 40 to 55 with Graves' ophthalmopathy.

About this clonotype: At one end the junction does not follow the germline gene, possibly because of a read error. The V call is TRBV6-1, the J call TRBJ1-5, with TRBD1 matching over 8 bases. Germline V gene data show CDR1 as MNHNS and CDR2 as SASEGT. The CDR3 loop spans 19 amino acids. The CDR3 DNA reads TGTGCCAGCAGTGAAATCGGGCAGGGGGCTGACTTCGATGATCAGCCCCAGCGTTTT. Amino acid sequence: CASSEIGQGADFDDQPQRF.

At least ten counts were recorded for this clonotype. V is TRBV28 and J is TRBJ2-7, with a possible D match to TRBD1 (5 bases). This CDR3 comprises 16 residues. Looked up from germline, CDR1 is MDHEN and CDR2 is SYDVKM. V shed 3 bases and J shed 3 bases, with 18 bases lying between them. The CDR3 nucleotides are TGTGCCAGCAGTTTTTCATACAGGCGCCCCGACTACGAGCAGTACTTC. Its translation is CASSFSYRRPDYEQYF.

V gene TRBV6-5 combines with J gene TRBJ1-1, with 7 nucleotides matching TRBD1. Germline assignment: CDR1 MNHEY and CDR2 SVGAGI. The CDR3 runs to 16 residues. Trimming took 3 bases from V and 2 from J; bases not matched to a gene: 9. In DNA, the CDR3 is TGTGCCAGCAGTTATCGAGGGGGCTCAAGAAACACTGAAGCTTTCTTT. Residues: CASSYRGGSRNTEAFF.

The genes are TRBV4-1 and TRBJ2-5; 8 nucleotides agree with TRBD2. CDR3 length equals 15 residues. V was clipped by 3 bases and J by 4 bases; unmatched bases: 7. The germline CDR1 and CDR2 sequences are MGHRA and YSYEKL. CDR3 in amino acids: CASSQTGLVRETQYF. CDR3 nucleotides: TGCGCCAGCAGCCAGACGGGACTAGTTCGAGAGACCCAGTACTTC.

This clonotype appeared a few times. The V call is TRBV20-1, the J call TRBJ2-7, with 11 bases lining up with TRBD1. There are 14 residues in the CDR3. Germline CDR1 DFQATT, CDR2 SNEGSKA (reference sequence). With V trimmed by 1 base and J by 6 bases, 5 bases remained unmatched. CDR3 amino acids: CSARVVGTGGEQYF. CDR3 coding DNA: TGCAGTGCTAGAGTGGTCGGGACAGGGGGCGAGCAGTACTTC.

This clonotype was counted ten times or more. The chain is built from TRBV29-1 and TRBJ2-5, with no clear D. Germline V lookup: CDR1 SQVTM, CDR2 ANQGSEA. V lost 8 bases and J 4 bases, leaving 14 bases between the germline ends. CDR3 length: 12 residues. This chain's CDR3 is CSSKGPRETQYF. CDR3 sequence (DNA): TGCAGCTCAAAGGGCCCGAGAGAGACCCAGTACTTC.

Ten or more counts support this clonotype. The chain joins TRBV6-5 to TRBJ2-7; a weak D match, TRBD1 (8 bases). The CDR3 is 15 amino acids. Germline V lookup: CDR1 MNHEY, CDR2 SVGAGI. V dropped 0 bases and J dropped 3 bases, with 12 bases sitting between them. The CDR3: CASSYSTGEGYEQYF. The CDR3 DNA follows: TGTGCCAGCAGTTACTCGACAGGGGAGGGCTACGAGCAGTACTTC.

Many counts were recorded for this clonotype. V and J are TRBV6-1 and TRBJ2-1, with D hard to call. CDR3 length: 12 residues. Deletions cut 4 bases from V and 7 bases from J, with 8 bases between. Germline V gene data show CDR1 as MNHNS and CDR2 as SASEGT. In DNA form, the CDR3 reads TGTGCCAGCAGTGTGATCTCAAATGAGCAGTTCTTC. Its protein product is CASSVISNEQFF.

Concerning this clonotype: This may come from a read error, since a much larger clone is one base off. The chain is built from TRBV7-2 and TRBJ2-5; the match to TRBD2 covers 11 bases. This CDR3 contains 16 residues. Looked up from germline, CDR1 is SGHTA and CDR2 is FQGNSA. The CDR3: CASSLLAGGPRETPYF. The CDR3 DNA reads as TGTGCCAGCAGCTTGTTAGCGGGAGGGCCTCGTGAGACCCCGTACTTC.

This clonotype occurred many times. It is likely a read error, because the conserved phenylalanine at the end of the CDR3 is missing. The CDR3 spells CASSMPLADSSYEQYS. CDR3 sequence (DNA): TGTGCCAGTAGCATGCCATTAGCGGACAGCTCCTACGAGCAGTACTCC. The V gene is TRBV19, the J gene TRBJ2-7; D tentatively fits TRBD1 or TRBD2 (6 bases each). Trimming took 6 bases from V and 0 from J, leaving 18 bases between them. In germline, CDR1 is LNHDA, CDR2 SQIVND (reference sequence). This CDR3 is built from 16 residues.

The rearrangement joins TRBV7-8 to TRBJ2-5; no definite D call. In germline, CDR1 is SGHVS, CDR2 FQNEAQ. V lost 5 bases and J lost 3, with 10 bases in between. This CDR3 is 13 amino acids long. CDR3 sequence: CASSVRLKETQYF. The CDR3 nucleotides read TGTGCCAGCAGCGTTCGACTGAAAGAGACCCAGTACTTC.

This clonotype was observed many times. The V gene is TRBV10-2, the J gene TRBJ1-1; D uncertain. V lost 4 bases to trimming and J lost 5 bases, with 11 bases between them. The CDR3 is made up of 13 amino acids. The germline V gene encodes CDR1 WSHSY and CDR2 SAAADI. The DNA of the CDR3 is TGCGCCAGCAGTGCCTATAGGGAGACTGAAGCTTTCTTT. It translates to CASSAYRETEAFF.

This clonotype showed up many times. As DNA, the CDR3 is TGTGCCAGCACCTTTGGAGGGGGCAGGGGGGACACTGAAGCTTTCTTT. It translates to CASTFGGGRGDTEAFF. The chain combines TRBV11-2 with TRBJ1-1; 7 bases match TRBD1. CDR1 is SGHAT, CDR2 FQNNGV, per germline. The ends lost 7 bases at V and 3 bases at J; junction bases unmatched: 14. The length of the CDR3 is 16 residues.

This clonotype was counted at least ten times. The chain has TRBV6-2 or TRBV6-3 and TRBJ2-2, with D maybe TRBD1 (6 bases). The CDR3 has 17 residues. Per germline, CDR1 MNHEY and CDR2 SVGEGT. Deletions cut 0 bases from V and 3 bases from J, with 14 bases between. CDR3 in amino acids: CASSYSILGGDTGELFF. The CDR3 DNA is TGTGCCAGCAGTTACTCGATACTAGGGGGTGACACCGGGGAGCTGTTTTTT.

The chain couples TRBV11-2 to TRBJ1-2; D is ambiguous. Germline V gene sequence: CDR1 SGHAT, CDR2 FQNNGV. The CDR3 runs 15 residues. V was pared by 1 base and J by 2 bases, with 11 bases between. Here the CDR3 DNA reads TGTGCCAGCAGCTTAGGCGCGGGGAGGAACTATGGCTACACCTTC. It yields the protein CASSLGAGRNYGYTF.